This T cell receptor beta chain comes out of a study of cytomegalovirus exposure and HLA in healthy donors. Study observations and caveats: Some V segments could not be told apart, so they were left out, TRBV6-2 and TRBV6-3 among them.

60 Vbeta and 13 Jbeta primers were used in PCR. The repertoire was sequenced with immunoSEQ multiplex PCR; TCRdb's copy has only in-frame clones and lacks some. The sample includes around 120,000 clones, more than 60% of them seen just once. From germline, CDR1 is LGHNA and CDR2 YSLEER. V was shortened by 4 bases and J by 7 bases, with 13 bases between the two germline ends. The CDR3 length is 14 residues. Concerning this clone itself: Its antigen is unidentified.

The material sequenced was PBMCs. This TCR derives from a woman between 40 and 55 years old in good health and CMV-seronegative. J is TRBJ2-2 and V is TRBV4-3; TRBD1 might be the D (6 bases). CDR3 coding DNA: TGCGCCAGCAGCCTGCAGGGGTGGGGCGGGGAGCTGTTTTTT. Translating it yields CASSLQGWGGELFF.